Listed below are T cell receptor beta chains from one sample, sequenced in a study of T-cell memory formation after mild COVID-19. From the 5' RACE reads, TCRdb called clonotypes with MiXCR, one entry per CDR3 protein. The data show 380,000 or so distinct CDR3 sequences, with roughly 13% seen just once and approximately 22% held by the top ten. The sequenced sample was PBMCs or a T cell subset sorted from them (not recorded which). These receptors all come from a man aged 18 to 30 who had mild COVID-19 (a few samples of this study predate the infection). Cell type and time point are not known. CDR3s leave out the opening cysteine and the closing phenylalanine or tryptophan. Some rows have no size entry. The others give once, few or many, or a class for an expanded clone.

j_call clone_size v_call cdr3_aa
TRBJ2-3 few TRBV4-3 ASSQALGSTDTQY
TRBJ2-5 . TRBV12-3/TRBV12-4 ASSFGQGLRETQY
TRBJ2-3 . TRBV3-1 ASSQDDSGGADTQY
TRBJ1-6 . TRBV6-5 ASSYFTGESRNSPLH
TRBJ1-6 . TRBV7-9 ASSSDLSPLH
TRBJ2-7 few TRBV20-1 SASGRSYEQY
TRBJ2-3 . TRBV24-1 ATSDPKTGTDTQY
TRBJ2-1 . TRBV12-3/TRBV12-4 ASTLHRGPYNEQF
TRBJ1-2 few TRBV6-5 ASNTDSSEKFYGYT
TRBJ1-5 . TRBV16 ASSRIGVDQPQH
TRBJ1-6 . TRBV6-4 ASSDSEGTYNSPLH